The 12 T cell receptor beta chains below come from one sample, sequenced in a study of vaccination and CD4 T cells after COVID-19 (dated by TCRdb to the early 2020s). Read against the paper, the sample's treatment or condition label means: roughly 11-day PBMC culture with coronavirus spike peptide pools or control peptides (ViraFEST assay). CD4+ T cells from unexposed donors were collected before the COVID-19 pandemic (2011-2018). Libraries were made using PCR. Sequencing was performed on an Illumina iSeq 100. At the Johns Hopkins FTIC core, DNA from the cultured CD4+ T cells underwent TCR sequencing with the Oncomine TCR Beta short-read assay. TCRdb itself trimmed the public reads at Q25 with fastp, ran MiXCR and retained productive beta chains. CDR3 protein duplicates are merged, each entry listing the most common genes and DNA. This sample has several thousand distinct CDR3 sequences in its table, and roughly 50% of those were observed once. The leading ten clones occupy approximately 38% of the sample.

For these receptors, no antigen is known. The sample was CD4+ T cells from blood, cultured in vitro. Receptor source: a human donor in good health.

This chain joins TRBV12-5 and TRBJ1-1, with 7 nucleotides matching TRBD1. This CDR3 is built from 14 residues. Trimming took 9 bases from V and 2 from J; bases not matched to a gene: 9. Germline V gene data show CDR1 as LGHNT and CDR2 as FRNRAP. The DNA for the CDR3 is TGTGCTAGCCTGACAGGGTCGGGAAACACTGAAGCTTTCTTT. This gives the protein CASLTGSGNTEAFF.

V and J are TRBV30 and TRBJ1-2; D is perhaps TRBD1 (6 bases). V was trimmed by 5 bases and J by 2 bases, leaving 21 bases between them. CDR3 length: 16 residues. Germline V lookup: CDR1 GTSNPN, CDR2 SVGIG (reference sequence). CDR3 bases: TGTGCCTGGTACGAGGGGGGACTCACGATCAACTATGGCTACACCTTC. Protein: CAWYEGGLTINYGYTF. Full variable domain (remainder filled in from reference TRBV30 and TRBJ1-2): SQTIHQWPATLVQPVGSPLSLECTVEGTSNPNLYWYRQAAGRGLQLLFYSVGIGQISSEVPQNLSASRPQDRQFILSSKKLLLSDSGFYLCAWYEGGLTINYGYTFGSGTRLTVV.

The rearrangement links TRBV7-9 to TRBJ1-5; TRBD1 aligns across 8 bases. The CDR3 runs to 15 residues. Germline V gene lookup returns CDR1 SEHNR and CDR2 FQNEAQ (reference sequence). With 3 bases clipped from V and 0 bases from J, the junction kept 1 base outside the gene matches. The CDR3 is CASSFGQGSNQPQHF. The CDR3 coding sequence is TGTGCCAGCAGCTTCGGACAGGGTAGCAATCAGCCCCAGCATTTT.

The genes are TRBV20-1 and TRBJ2-1; TRBD2 is a possible D gene (5 bases). This CDR3 spans 13 amino acids. Germline CDR1 is DFQATT and CDR2 is SNEGSKA (reference sequence). Trimming removed 6 bases at V and 5 bases at J, with 14 bases between. The CDR3 protein is CSAVDPGNNEQFF. CDR3 bases: TGCAGTGCGGTCGACCCGGGGAACAATGAGCAGTTCTTC.

This chain joins TRBV4-1 and TRBJ2-1; the D is unclear. CDR3 size: 15 residues. Germline CDR1 and CDR2: MGHRA and YSYEKL. The ends were cut back, 0 bases at V and 2 bases at J, with 8 bases in the middle. As DNA, the CDR3 is TGCGCCAGCAGCCAAGATGGCGGACCCTACAATGAGCAGTTCTTC. This gives the protein CASSQDGGPYNEQFF.

This clonotype was observed a few times. This chain links TRBV7-9 with TRBJ2-2; no definite D call. Per the germline V gene, CDR1 is SEHNR and CDR2 is FQNEAQ (reference sequence). This CDR3 region has 18 residues. Trimming left V 5 bases short and J 2 bases short, with 21 bases between. CDR3 DNA sequence: TGTGCCAGCAGCCCAGTCATAGGGTATAACACTAACACCGGGGAGCTGTTTTTT. Amino acids: CASSPVIGYNTNTGELFF.

The V gene is TRBV6-1, the J gene TRBJ2-1, with 10 positions matching TRBD1. Trimming at V came to 5 bases and at J to 8 bases, leaving 9 bases not matched to a gene. This CDR3 has 15 amino acids. CDR1 is MNHNS, CDR2 SASEGT, per germline. CDR3 loop: CASSPQTGGADEQFF. The CDR3 DNA reads as TGTGCCAGCAGTCCCCAGACAGGGGGCGCCGATGAGCAGTTCTTC.

This clonotype was recorded a few times. The rearrangement links TRBV19 to TRBJ1-5; a weak D match, TRBD1 (5 bases). V lost 7 bases, J lost 4 bases, and 11 bases lay in between. Germline V gene lookup returns CDR1 LNHDA and CDR2 SQIVND (reference sequence). The CDR3 runs to 13 residues. This chain's CDR3 is CASNTGLNQPQHF. The CDR3 region has the DNA TGTGCCAGTAACACGGGGCTTAATCAGCCCCAGCATTTT.

This clonotype has a handful of counts. The chain combines TRBV6-1 with TRBJ1-1, with D possibly matching TRBD1 (5 bases). The germline CDR1 and CDR2 sequences are MNHNS and SASEGT. The CDR3 consists of 14 residues. Trimming left V 11 bases short and J 1 base short, with 17 bases between. The CDR3 sequence is CAGAVGATNTEAFF. The CDR3 DNA is TGTGCCGGAGCAGTTGGGGCCACGAACACTGAAGCTTTCTTT.

The chain is built from TRBV19 and TRBJ1-2; D is perhaps TRBD1 (6 bases). CDR3 size: 15 residues. The germline gives CDR1 LNHDA, CDR2 SQIVND (reference sequence). V was clipped by 5 bases and J by 0 bases, with 13 bases between them. CDR3 bases: TGTGCCAGTAGTTCCTGGACAGTTGCTAACTATGGCTACACCTTC. It encodes CASSSWTVANYGYTF.

V and J are TRBV9 and TRBJ2-3; 11 positions agree with TRBD2. This CDR3 region has 17 residues. V trimming: 1 base; J trimming: 0 bases; junction bases outside the gene matches: 4. Germline CDR1 SGDLS, CDR2 YYNGEE. CDR3 in amino acids: CASSVTSGGLSTDTQYF. CDR3 in DNA: TGTGCCAGCAGCGTAACTAGCGGGGGACTTAGCACAGATACGCAGTATTTT.

This clonotype has just a few counts. The rearrangement joins TRBV20-1 to TRBJ1-2; possibly TRBD1 for D (6 bases). The CDR3 sequence is 12 residues long. Trimming stripped 5 bases from V and 8 bases from J, with 15 bases between. CDR1 is DFQATT, CDR2 SNEGSKA, per germline (reference sequence). In nucleotides, the CDR3 is TGCAGTGCTCCGCGTGGACAGTCGGGCTACACCTTC. This gives the protein CSAPRGQSGYTF.